One T cell receptor (beta chain) is described in this entry. Antigen specificity is unknown. One end of the junction varies from germline; a read error may be responsible. CDR3-region Arm-PCR and iRepertoire HTBI primers produced the TCR beta libraries. Via MiXCR, TCRdb re-called the multiplex PCR reads, giving one row per CDR3 protein. Seen here are around 500,000 distinct CDR3 sequences, about 11% observed once, and the top ten hold roughly 8.9%. Germline V gene lookup returns CDR1 MNHEY and CDR2 SMNVEV (reference sequence). The CDR3 contains 13 residues. This sample's time point: newly diagnosed GD, antithyroid drugs for less than 3 months. TCR sequences were obtained from RNA taken from PBMCs. The data stem from a study of regulatory T cells in long-lasting Graves disease. Overall study context: Under 3 months of antithyroid drugs had been taken by newly diagnosed Graves' patients. General observations from the study: Persistent disease was associated with favored TRBV28 usage and with favored use of TRBJ1-2 and TRBJ2-5.

A further study also used this sample, focusing on T cells in Graves' hyperthyroidism and ophthalmopathy.

The sequences come from peripheral blood mononuclear cells (PBMCs), collected at new diagnosis, from a patient treated with antithyroid drugs. The clonotype originates from a woman in her twenties or thirties with Graves disease. The V gene is TRBV27, the J gene TRBJ2-7; 10 bases are shared with TRBD1. DNA of the CDR3: TGTGCCATCAGTTGGACAGGGGGCTACGAGCAGTACTTC. Residues: CAISWTGGYEQYF.